This entry lists 8 T cell receptor beta chains sequenced from one sample in a study of molecular identifiers for immune sequencing clone quantification. MiXCR, run by TCRdb on the PCR reads, gives a single entry per CDR3 protein. The sample comprises more than 450,000 distinct CDR3 sequences, roughly 24% of which are singletons, and approximately 0.8% rests with the top ten. Sequencing was done on a sample of naive CD8+ T cells from blood, with Jurkat cell RNA spiked in. Subset described: FACS-sorted CD8+CD4-CCR7+CD45RA+ naive T cells. These receptors were collected from a human donor in good health. Some libraries in this study had Jurkat cell RNA spiked in.

Concerning this clonotype itself: A much larger clone differs from this one at a single base, so this may be a read error. Here the CDR3 reads CVSSPEGTGLDVGKLFF. The CDR3, as DNA: TGTGTCAGCAGCCCCGAGGGGACAGGGCTTGACGTAGGGAAACTGTTTTTT. The chain joins TRBV5-4 to TRBJ1-4; 9 nucleotides match TRBD1. Germline V gives CDR1 SGHNT, CDR2 YYREEE (reference sequence). The CDR3 consists of 17 residues.

The sample holds many counts of this clonotype. The chain joins TRBV20-1 to TRBJ2-7, with 7 bases matching TRBD2. Germline CDR1 DFQATT, CDR2 SNEGSKA (reference sequence). This CDR3 spans 15 amino acids. The junction had 8 bases not matched to a gene; V was cut back by 0 bases and J by 3 bases. CDR3 protein: CSARDKWEGSYEQYF. Written as DNA, the CDR3 is TGCAGTGCTAGAGATAAGTGGGAGGGCAGCTACGAGCAGTACTTC.

As to this clonotype: A much larger clone lies one base from this, so it may be a read error. The CDR3 nucleotides read TGCGCCAGCAGCCAAGGGCTTCCAACCTACAATGAGCAGATCTTC. As protein: CASSQGLPTYNEQIF. The V gene is TRBV4-3, the J gene TRBJ2-1, with unresolved D. The CDR3 is made up of 15 amino acids. Germline V gene lookup returns CDR1 LGHNA and CDR2 YSLEER.

About this clonotype: A much more abundant neighbour one base away suggests this may be a read error. This chain joins TRBV6-5 and TRBJ2-3; D not resolved. From germline, CDR1 is MNHEY and CDR2 SVGAGI. The CDR3 covers 15 residues. V gave up 5 bases and J gave up 8 bases, with 20 bases separating them. Written as DNA, the CDR3 is TGTGCCAGCAGTGTCTACCCCCGAGAGATAGCTACGCAGTATTTT. Translating it yields CASSVYPREIATQYF.

This clonotype was picked up many times. V usage is TRBV10-3 and J usage is TRBJ2-7, with 9 bases aligning to TRBD1. The V and J ends lost 3 bases and 5 bases, in that order; junction bases with no gene match: 2. Germline CDR1 is ENHRY and CDR2 is SYGVKD. The CDR3 spans 13 residues. Written as DNA, the CDR3 is TGTGCCATCAGTGAAACAGGGGGCAACGAGCAGTACTTC. Its translation: CAISETGGNEQYF.

This clonotype was seen at least ten times. The rearrangement joins TRBV4-3 to TRBJ1-5, with D hard to call. This CDR3 spans 15 amino acids. Looked up from germline, CDR1 is LGHNA and CDR2 is YSLEER. V was trimmed by 2 bases and J by 0 bases, leaving 8 bases between them. The CDR3 bases are TGCGCCAGCAGCCAATCTAAGTATAGCAATCAGCCCCAGCATTTT. This encodes CASSQSKYSNQPQHF.

The V call is TRBV20-1, the J call TRBJ2-7, with 10 nucleotides matching TRBD2. CDR3 length equals 13 residues. The trim removed 6 bases at V and 0 bases at J, leaving 2 bases unmatched. Germline lookup yields CDR1 DFQATT and CDR2 SNEGSKA (reference sequence). CDR3 bases: TGCAGTGCGGGACTAGCGAACTCCTACGAGCAGTACTTC. Its translation: CSAGLANSYEQYF.

A word on this clonotype: A read error may be the cause here, since a much bigger clone is one base away. The J gene is TRBJ1-5, the V gene TRBV19; the match to TRBD1 covers 7 bases. CDR1 is LNHDA and CDR2 is SQIVND in the germline V gene (reference sequence). The CDR3 is 17 residues long. The junction had 12 bases not matched to a gene; V was cut back by 5 bases and J by 2 bases. CDR3 nucleotides: TGTGCCAGTAGTCCATGGACAGGCGATTATTGCAATCAGCCCCAGCATTTT. It is translated as CASSPWTGDYCNQPQHF.